The source of this TCR beta chain is a study of cytomegalovirus exposure and HLA in healthy donors. Study-wide points: TRBV6-2, TRBV6-3 and other indistinguishable V segments were excluded.

As concerns this clone: Its specificity is unknown.

13 Jbeta primers and 60 Vbeta primers were used for the PCR. Sequenced by immunoSEQ multiplex PCR; TCRdb stores in-frame clones only, minus some. The repertoire holds approximately 140,000 clones, 70% to 80% seen once, with about 4% in the top ten. Per germline, CDR1 SGHNT and CDR2 YYREEE (reference sequence). Trimming shortened V by 2 bases and J by 14 bases, and 19 bases separated the two germline ends. The length of the CDR3 is 13 residues. The sequencing input was PBMCs. This chain connects TRBV5-4 to TRBJ1-2; perhaps TRBD1 as D (5 bases). The receptor was isolated from a human donor in good health. DNA for the CDR3: TGTGCCAGCAGCTTAGTCCCGCGGGACGGCCGGACCTTC. Amino acids: CASSLVPRDGRTF.